These 27 T cell receptor beta chains came from one sample sequenced in a study of T cell clones after liver transplantation. The assay was immunoSEQ multiplex PCR, and TCRdb's table has in-frame clones only and misses some. This table holds approximately 51,000 clones, 65% to 80% found once. Sequencing was performed on CD4+ T cells from blood, taken about 56 months after liver transplant. These receptors were taken from a human patient who received a liver transplant. Among the T cells, some may be from the graft donor.

The chain is built from TRBV23-1 and TRBJ2-7; D remains ambiguous. TRBV23-1 counts as an open reading frame of uncertain function. With 3 bases removed from V and 7 bases from J, the gap between germline ends came to 16 bases. CDR3 length equals 14 residues. DNA for the CDR3: TGCGCCAGCAGTCACTTCCACAGTATTCGAGAGCAGTACTTC. Translated, it gives CASSHFHSIREQYF.

The V call is TRBV5-1, the J call TRBJ2-2; D is unclear. Germline CDR1 is SGHRS and CDR2 is YFSETQ. The V and J ends lost 2 bases and 4 bases respectively, with 15 bases between them. CDR3 length equals 16 residues. CDR3 DNA sequence: TGCGCCAGCAGCTTACCGGAAAAATGGGCCACCGGGGAGCTGTTTTTT. It specifies CASSLPEKWATGELFF.

This chain uses TRBV29-1 with TRBJ1-1, with D possibly being TRBD1 (6 bases). CDR3 length: 12 amino acids. Germline V gives CDR1 SQVTM, CDR2 ANQGSEA. The V end lost 6 bases, the J end lost 11 bases, and 19 bases lay between the germline ends. As DNA, the CDR3 is TGCAGCGTCCGGGACACCCAAAGGGCGGCTTTCTTT. This sequence encodes CSVRDTQRAAFF.

The count of this clone is one. V is TRBV19 and J is TRBJ1-2; D might be TRBD1 (6 bases). Germline V lookup: CDR1 LNHDA, CDR2 SQIVND (reference sequence). The CDR3 is 13 residues long. V lost 7 bases and J lost 4, with 13 bases in between. The CDR3 DNA sequence: TGTGCCAGTACCCGACAGGATATCTATGGCTACACCTTC. Its protein is CASTRQDIYGYTF.

The V and J genes are TRBV15 and TRBJ2-7; D may be TRBD2 (5 bases). The CDR3 has 16 amino acids. Per the germline V gene, CDR1 is LNHNV and CDR2 is YYDKDF (reference sequence). The V end was cut by 3 bases, the J end by 5 bases, with 20 bases between. DNA for the CDR3: TGTGCCACCAGCAGGTCCCGGGATCTCGAGTTCCACGAGCAGTACTTC. Translated, it gives CATSRSRDLEFHEQYF.

The chain's CDR3 is CASRAQGSNQPQHF. The DNA of the CDR3 is TGTGCCAGCAGAGCACAGGGGAGCAATCAGCCCCAGCATTTT. J is TRBJ1-5 and V is TRBV2; 7 bases fit TRBD1. Germline CDR1 is SNHLY and CDR2 is FYNNEI. The CDR3 spans 14 residues. V was pared by 6 bases and J by 1 base, with 3 bases of the junction left unmatched.

The rearrangement links TRBV6-5 to TRBJ1-2; D gene uncertain. Trimming removed 6 bases from V and 8 bases from J, with 16 bases in between. Looked up from germline, CDR1 is MNHEY and CDR2 is SVGAGI. This CDR3 is built from 13 residues. The CDR3: CASSPSYNRGYTF. The CDR3 DNA reads as TGTGCCAGCAGCCCCTCGTATAACCGAGGCTACACCTTC.

This chain joins TRBV30 and TRBJ2-3, with 7 nucleotides matching TRBD1. The germline V gene encodes CDR1 GTSNPN and CDR2 SVGIG (reference sequence). With 4 bases clipped from V and 5 bases from J, the junction kept 6 bases outside the gene matches. The CDR3 length is 13 residues. CDR3 sequence: CAWKGAGKDTQYF. As DNA, the CDR3 is TGTGCCTGGAAGGGGGCAGGGAAAGATACGCAGTATTTT.

This clone has a single count. The chain recombines TRBV14 with TRBJ2-2, with 11 bases that match TRBD2. This CDR3 has 16 residues. Germline V gives CDR1 SGHDN, CDR2 FVKESK. J gave up 7 bases and V 4 bases, and 8 bases lay outside the gene matches. The CDR3 DNA reads as TGTGCCAGCAGCCCCTTAGCGGGGGGGCCAGACGGGGAGCTGTTTTTT. It translates to CASSPLAGGPDGELFF.

V and J are TRBV30 and TRBJ2-3; TRBD2 agrees at 10 bases. J gave up 5 bases and V 7 bases, and 12 bases lay outside the gene matches. The germline CDR1 and CDR2 sequences are GTSNPN and SVGIG (reference sequence). This CDR3 is 15 amino acids long. The DNA of the CDR3 is TGTGCCTTAAGTCCAGCGGGGGGGCTGGGAGATACGCAGTATTTT. It encodes CALSPAGGLGDTQYF.

This clone was counted between two and nine times. The chain recombines TRBV28 with TRBJ1-5; 7 nucleotides align to TRBD1. Germline V gene sequence: CDR1 MDHEN, CDR2 SYDVKM. The CDR3 is 15 amino acids. After removal of 2 bases from V and 9 bases from J, the junction contained 10 bases not matched to a gene. In nucleotides, the CDR3 is TGTGCCAGCAGTTTAGCCGGGACAGAAGGCAGGCCCCAGCATTTT. Translation gives CASSLAGTEGRPQHF.

The chain joins TRBV6-5 to TRBJ1-5; no clear D gene. Germline CDR1 and CDR2: MNHEY and SVGAGI. V lost 4 bases, J lost 7 bases, and 14 bases lay in between. The CDR3 spans 14 residues. CDR3 in amino acids: CASSSGGVQQPQHF. For the CDR3, the DNA is TGTGCCAGCAGTTCCGGCGGGGTACAGCAGCCCCAGCATTTT.

This clone turned up a few times. The J gene is TRBJ1-3, the V gene TRBV28, with D perhaps matching TRBD1 (5 bases). Germline CDR1 and CDR2: MDHEN and SYDVKM. With 7 bases removed from V and 2 bases from J, the gap between germline ends came to 12 bases. CDR3 length: 14 amino acids. For the CDR3, the DNA is TGTGCCAGCATCGGAAGGGGAACTGGAAACACCATATATTTT. This codes for CASIGRGTGNTIYF.

The V and J genes are TRBV30 and TRBJ2-7; the D is unclear. Trimming took off 0 bases at V and 7 bases at J, with 16 bases between the two ends. Germline CDR1 reads GTSNPN; CDR2 reads SVGIG (reference sequence). This CDR3 comprises 14 residues. The CDR3 protein is CAWSVNSALEEQYF. The CDR3 bases are TGTGCCTGGAGTGTTAACAGTGCCCTAGAAGAGCAGTACTTC.

V usage is TRBV27 and J usage is TRBJ2-6; D is uncertain. The CDR3 has 16 residues. V was trimmed by 3 bases and J by 0 bases, leaving 9 bases between them. Germline lookup yields CDR1 MNHEY and CDR2 SMNVEV (reference sequence). For the CDR3, the DNA is TGTGCCAGCAGTTTCCGAGGTCTCTCTGGGGCCAACGTCCTGACTTTC. This codes for CASSFRGLSGANVLTF.

The genes are TRBV4-1 and TRBJ2-7; possible D gene TRBD1, 5 bases. The V end was cut by 0 bases, the J end by 6 bases, with 12 bases between. CDR1 and CDR2 (germline): MGHRA, YSYEKL. The CDR3 is made up of 14 amino acids. The DNA of the CDR3 is TGCGCCAGCAGCCAAGAGGGGTGGACACTCGAGCAGTACTTC. This sequence encodes CASSQEGWTLEQYF.

This clone was counted a single time. The chain has TRBV28 and TRBJ1-5; 7 nucleotides line up with TRBD1. Trimming removed 3 bases from V and 0 bases from J; junction bases left unmatched: 11. CDR1 and CDR2 (germline): MDHEN, SYDVKM. The CDR3 is 18 residues long. CDR3 nucleotide sequence: TGTGCCAGCAGTTTGATGGACAGGTACCAGAGTAGCAATCAGCCCCAGCATTTT. This translates into CASSLMDRYQSSNQPQHF.

This rearrangement joins TRBV6-1 to TRBJ2-1; D possibly matches TRBD1 or TRBD2 (6 bases each). CDR3 length equals 12 residues. The germline CDR1 and CDR2 sequences are MNHNS and SASEGT. V lost 7 bases and J lost 9, with 13 bases in between. The CDR3 spells CASTLQGGEQFF. CDR3 nucleotide sequence: TGTGCCAGCACGTTACAGGGAGGTGAGCAGTTCTTC.

DNA of the CDR3: TGTGCCAGTAGTCCGAAACATAGCAATCAGCCCCAGCATTTT. Protein sequence: CASSPKHSNQPQHF. The genes are TRBV19 and TRBJ1-5; D is undetermined. This CDR3 has 14 amino acids. Germline V gene sequence: CDR1 LNHDA, CDR2 SQIVND (reference sequence). V dropped 5 bases and J dropped 0 bases, with 8 bases sitting between them.

The chain links TRBV6-6 to TRBJ1-1, with D possibly being TRBD1 (6 bases). Germline values: CDR1 MNHNY, CDR2 SVGAGI (reference sequence). V was clipped by 8 bases and J by 1 base, with 14 bases between them. This CDR3 comprises 14 residues. This CDR3 reads CASLNGQTNTEAFF. CDR3 DNA sequence: TGTGCCAGCTTGAACGGACAGACGAACACTGAAGCTTTCTTT.

The CDR3 region is CASSLRDRVHYEQYF. The DNA of the CDR3 is TGTGCCAGCAGTCTTCGGGACAGGGTTCACTACGAGCAGTACTTC. This sequence joins TRBV28 and TRBJ2-7; 9 nucleotides match TRBD1. With V trimmed by 5 bases and J by 3 bases, 8 bases remained unmatched. The V gene's germline CDR1 is MDHEN and CDR2 SYDVKM. This CDR3 spans 15 amino acids. The variable domain in full, completed from reference TRBV28 and TRBJ2-7, reads DVKVTQSSRYLVKRTGEKVFLECVQDMDHENMFWYRQDPGLGLRLIYFSYDVKMKEKGDIPEGYSVSREKKERFSLILESASTNQTSMYLCASSLRDRVHYEQYFGPGTRLTVT.

V gene TRBV4-2 combines with J gene TRBJ2-3; possible D gene TRBD1, 6 bases. The CDR3 has 18 amino acids. V shed 3 bases and J shed 2 bases, with 21 bases lying between them. CDR1 LGHNA and CDR2 YNFKEQ come from the germline V gene. The CDR3 sequence is CASSHEPQGAILTDTQYF. In DNA, the CDR3 is TGTGCCAGCAGCCACGAACCACAGGGAGCTATTCTCACAGATACGCAGTATTTT.

Only one count was recorded for this clone. The chain links TRBV5-1 to TRBJ1-2; 8 bases are a match to TRBD1. J gave up 4 bases and V 0 bases, and 5 bases lay outside the gene matches. Germline loops: CDR1 SGHRS, CDR2 YFSETQ. The CDR3 is 15 amino acids. The CDR3 nucleotides are TGCGCCAGCAGCTTGGTTCAGGGGGCTGGCTATGGCTACACCTTC. Amino acid sequence: CASSLVQGAGYGYTF.

This clone was detected ten times or more. The chain couples TRBV6-1 to TRBJ1-6, with D uncertain. Germline CDR1 and CDR2: MNHNS and SASEGT. The V end lost 3 bases, the J end lost 8 bases, and 17 bases lay between the germline ends. CDR3 length: 16 residues. The CDR3 is CASSDRKGPPDSPLHF. The CDR3 DNA reads as TGTGCCAGCAGTGATCGAAAAGGACCGCCAGATTCACCCCTCCACTTT.

The chain links TRBV6-1 to TRBJ1-1; 7 bases match TRBD1. V lost 6 bases and J lost 0; bases outside the gene matches: 4. The germline V gene has CDR1 MNHNS and CDR2 SASEGT. The CDR3 consists of 14 residues. CDR3 nucleotide sequence: TGTGCCAGCAGGCCAGGGGGGGTGAACACTGAAGCTTTCTTT. Its translation: CASRPGGVNTEAFF.

Details on this clone: One end of the junction is discordant with germline, which a read error may explain. This rearrangement joins TRBV7-7 to TRBJ2-2; 12 bases match TRBD2. The CDR3 totals 16 residues. Germline-derived CDR1 and CDR2 are SSHAT and FNYEAQ (reference sequence). In DNA form, the CDR3 reads TGTGCTAGCAGCCCAGGACTAGCGGGGATCACCGGGGAGCTGTTTTTT. It encodes CASSPGLAGITGELFF.

The genes are TRBV27 and TRBJ1-5; possible D gene TRBD1, 6 bases. V lost 6 bases and J lost 0, with 18 bases in between. This CDR3 region has 17 residues. The germline V gene has CDR1 MNHEY and CDR2 SMNVEV (reference sequence). The CDR3, as DNA: TGTGCCAGCAGAGAACTGGGGGGGGGCCGTAGCAATCAGCCCCAGCATTTT. Encoded protein: CASRELGGGRSNQPQHF.